Listed below are T cell receptor beta chains from one sample, sequenced in a study of human T cells and chemical hapten exposure. TCRdb fed the RACE reads into MiXCR, producing one record per CDR3 protein. The table shows about 300,000 distinct CDR3 sequences, with about 5.4% occurring only once. This material consisted of whole blood, taken in connection with sensitization to the hapten diphenylcyclopropenone (DPC). Source of these receptors: a young woman with alopecia areata. Some clones in this sample may be carry-over from other donors' samples. Each CDR3 is given with its conserved first and last residue. Fields, in order: clone size, V gene, J gene, D gene, CDR3 DNA, CDR3 protein. D genes are given only for firm matches. Only some rows state a clone size, as once, few, many or a class for expanded clones.

abundance: NA; v_gene: TRBV7-2; j_gene: TRBJ1-5; d_gene: TRBD1; CDR3nt: TGTGCCAGCAGCTTGATTACAGGGGTAGCTCAGCCCCAGCATTTT; CDR3aa: CASSLITGVAQPQHF
abundance: few; v_gene: TRBV10-3; j_gene: TRBJ2-4; d_gene: TRBD1; CDR3nt: TGTGCCATCGGCGCCTTACAGGGGACGGGAAACATTCAGTACTTC; CDR3aa: CAIGALQGTGNIQYF
abundance: many; v_gene: TRBV18; j_gene: TRBJ1-5; d_gene: NA; CDR3nt: TGTGCCAGCTCACTTGGGCGAGGGTACAATCAGCCCCAGCATTTT; CDR3aa: CASSLGRGYNQPQHF
abundance: NA; v_gene: TRBV4-3; j_gene: TRBJ1-2; d_gene: TRBD1; CDR3nt: TGCGCCAGCAGCCACTCTGACGGGACAGGGGGCTGGGTAGATGGCTACACCTTC; CDR3aa: CASSHSDGTGGWVDGYTF
abundance: NA; v_gene: TRBV7-9; j_gene: TRBJ1-1; d_gene: TRBD1; CDR3nt: TGTGCCAGCAGCTTAGGACAGGGGGGAGTAAGGAACACTGAAGCTTTCTTT; CDR3aa: CASSLGQGGVRNTEAFF
abundance: many; v_gene: TRBV25-1; j_gene: TRBJ2-6; d_gene: NA; CDR3nt: TGTGCCAGCAGGCCGGCGGGGTCTGGGGCCAACGTCCTGACTTTC; CDR3aa: CASRPAGSGANVLTF
abundance: many; v_gene: TRBV4-1; j_gene: TRBJ1-1; d_gene: NA; CDR3nt: TGCGCCAGCAGCCGAAGTATGAACACTGAAGCTTTCTTT; CDR3aa: CASSRSMNTEAFF
abundance: few; v_gene: TRBV6-5; j_gene: TRBJ2-3; d_gene: TRBD1; CDR3nt: TGTGCCAGTTACCCAGGACAGGGATACACAGATACGCAGTATTTT; CDR3aa: CASYPGQGYTDTQYF
abundance: NA; v_gene: TRBV3-1; j_gene: TRBJ2-2; d_gene: NA; CDR3nt: TGTGCCAGCAGCCAAGGGTTAGGGAGGGGGCGCGACTACACCGGGGAGCTGTTTTTT; CDR3aa: CASSQGLGRGRDYTGELFF
abundance: few; v_gene: TRBV6-5; j_gene: TRBJ1-2; d_gene: NA; CDR3nt: TGTGCCAGCACAGGTGGCAGAGTCAGTTATGGCTACACCTTC; CDR3aa: CASTGGRVSYGYTF
abundance: few; v_gene: TRBV4-3; j_gene: TRBJ2-7; d_gene: NA; CDR3nt: TGCGCCAGCAGCCAAGACAGAGAGTCTAGCGTCTACGAGCAGTACTTC; CDR3aa: CASSQDRESSVYEQYF
abundance: few; v_gene: TRBV4-3; j_gene: TRBJ1-2; d_gene: TRBD1; CDR3nt: TGCGCCAGCAGCCAAGAATGGAACAGGGGATCCACCTATGGCTACACCTTC; CDR3aa: CASSQEWNRGSTYGYTF
abundance: NA; v_gene: TRBV6-2/TRBV6-3; j_gene: TRBJ2-7; d_gene: NA; CDR3nt: TGTGCCAGCAGTTACGACGCCTCCTCCTACGAGCAGTACTTC; CDR3aa: CASSYDASSYEQYF
abundance: NA; v_gene: TRBV10-3; j_gene: TRBJ2-6; d_gene: NA; CDR3nt: TGTGCCATCAGGCAGACCTCTGGGGCCAACGTCCTGACTTTC; CDR3aa: CAIRQTSGANVLTF
abundance: NA; v_gene: TRBV7-3; j_gene: TRBJ2-1; d_gene: NA; CDR3nt: TGTGCCAGCACCCCGGCCGGAAAGAGCTCCTACAATGAGCAGTTCTTC; CDR3aa: CASTPAGKSSYNEQFF
abundance: few; v_gene: TRBV6-2/TRBV6-3; j_gene: TRBJ1-5; d_gene: NA; CDR3nt: TGTGCCAGCAGCGGGGCCATTAGCAATCAGCCCCAGCATTTT; CDR3aa: CASSGAISNQPQHF
abundance: many; v_gene: TRBV2; j_gene: TRBJ1-1; d_gene: NA; CDR3nt: TGTGCCAGCAGCGAACAGGGGAACACTGAAGCTTTCTTT; CDR3aa: CASSEQGNTEAFF